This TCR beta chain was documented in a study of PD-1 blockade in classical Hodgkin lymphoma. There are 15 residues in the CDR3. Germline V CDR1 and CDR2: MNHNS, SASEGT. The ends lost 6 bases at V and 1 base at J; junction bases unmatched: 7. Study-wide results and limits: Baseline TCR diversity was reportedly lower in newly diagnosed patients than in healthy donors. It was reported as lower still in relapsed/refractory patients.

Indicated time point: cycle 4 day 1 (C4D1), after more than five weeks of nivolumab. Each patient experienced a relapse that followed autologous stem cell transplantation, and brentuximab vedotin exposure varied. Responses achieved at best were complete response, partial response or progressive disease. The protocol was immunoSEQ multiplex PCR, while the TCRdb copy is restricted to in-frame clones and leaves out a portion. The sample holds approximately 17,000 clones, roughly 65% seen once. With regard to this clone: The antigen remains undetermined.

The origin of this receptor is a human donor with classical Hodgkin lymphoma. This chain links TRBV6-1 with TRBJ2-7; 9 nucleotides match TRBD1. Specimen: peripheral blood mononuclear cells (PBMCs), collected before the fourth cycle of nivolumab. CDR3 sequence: CASSWGQGPSYEQYF. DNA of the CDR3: TGTGCCAGCAGCTGGGGACAGGGCCCATCCTACGAGCAGTACTTC.